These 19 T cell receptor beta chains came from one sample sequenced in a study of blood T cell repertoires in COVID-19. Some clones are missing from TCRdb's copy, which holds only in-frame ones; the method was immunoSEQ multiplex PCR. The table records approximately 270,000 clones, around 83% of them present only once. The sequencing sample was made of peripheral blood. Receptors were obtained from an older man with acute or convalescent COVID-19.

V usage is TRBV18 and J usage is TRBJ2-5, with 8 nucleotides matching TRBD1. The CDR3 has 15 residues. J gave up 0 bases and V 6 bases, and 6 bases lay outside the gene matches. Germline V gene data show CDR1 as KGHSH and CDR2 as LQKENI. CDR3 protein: CASSTGGMYQETQYF. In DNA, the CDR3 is TGTGCCAGCTCCACAGGGGGGATGTACCAAGAGACCCAGTACTTC.

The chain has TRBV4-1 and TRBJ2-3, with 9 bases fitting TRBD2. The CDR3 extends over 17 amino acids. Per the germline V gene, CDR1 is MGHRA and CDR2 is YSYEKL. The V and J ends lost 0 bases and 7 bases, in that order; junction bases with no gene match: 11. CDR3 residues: CASSQDRGAGGMYTQYF. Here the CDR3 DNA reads TGCGCCAGCAGCCAAGATCGAGGCGCGGGAGGGATGTATACGCAGTATTTT.

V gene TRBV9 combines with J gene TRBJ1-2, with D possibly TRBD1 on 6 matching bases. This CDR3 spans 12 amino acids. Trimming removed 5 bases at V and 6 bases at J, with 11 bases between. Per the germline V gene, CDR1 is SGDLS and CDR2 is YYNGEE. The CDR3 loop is CASRHRTDGYTF. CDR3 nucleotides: TGTGCCAGCAGACATAGGACAGATGGCTACACCTTC.

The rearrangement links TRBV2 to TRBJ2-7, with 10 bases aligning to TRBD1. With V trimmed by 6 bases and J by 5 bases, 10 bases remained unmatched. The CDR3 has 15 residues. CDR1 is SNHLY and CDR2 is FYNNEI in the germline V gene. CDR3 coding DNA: TGTGCCAGCAGGGCCCAGACAGGGGGCAAGAACGAGCAGTACTTC. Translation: CASRAQTGGKNEQYF.

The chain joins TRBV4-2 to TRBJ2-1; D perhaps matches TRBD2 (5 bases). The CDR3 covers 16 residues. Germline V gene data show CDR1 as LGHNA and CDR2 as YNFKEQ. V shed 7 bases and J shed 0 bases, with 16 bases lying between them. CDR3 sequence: CASTFSASPSYNEQFF. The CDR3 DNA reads TGTGCCAGCACCTTTAGCGCTTCGCCCTCCTACAATGAGCAGTTCTTC.

CDR3: CAWSLQGFTEAFF. For the CDR3, the DNA is TGTGCCTGGAGCCTACAGGGTTTCACTGAAGCTTTCTTT. The rearrangement joins TRBV30 to TRBJ1-1, with a possible D match to TRBD1 (6 bases). Germline-derived CDR1 and CDR2 are GTSNPN and SVGIG (reference sequence). The length of the CDR3 is 13 residues. V was trimmed by 3 bases and J by 4 bases, leaving 12 bases between them.

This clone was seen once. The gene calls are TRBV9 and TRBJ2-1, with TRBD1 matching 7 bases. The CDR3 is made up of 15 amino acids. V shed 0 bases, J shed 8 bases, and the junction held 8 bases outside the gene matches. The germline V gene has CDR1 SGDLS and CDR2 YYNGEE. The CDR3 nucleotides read TGTGCCAGCAGCGTAGCCATAGGGGGCTTGGATGAGCAGTTCTTC. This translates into CASSVAIGGLDEQFF.

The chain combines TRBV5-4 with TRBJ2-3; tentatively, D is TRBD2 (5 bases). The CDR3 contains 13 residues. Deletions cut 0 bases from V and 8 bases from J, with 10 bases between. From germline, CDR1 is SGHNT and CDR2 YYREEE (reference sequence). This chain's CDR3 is CASSLAEGGTQYF. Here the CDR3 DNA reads TGTGCCAGCAGCTTGGCCGAAGGAGGTACGCAGTATTTT.

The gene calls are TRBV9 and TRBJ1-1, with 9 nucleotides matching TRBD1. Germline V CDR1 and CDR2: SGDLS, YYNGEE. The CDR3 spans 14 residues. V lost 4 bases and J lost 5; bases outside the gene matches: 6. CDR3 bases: TGTGCCAGCAGCCCAAGACAGGGGGTGACTGAAGCTTTCTTT. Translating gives CASSPRQGVTEAFF.

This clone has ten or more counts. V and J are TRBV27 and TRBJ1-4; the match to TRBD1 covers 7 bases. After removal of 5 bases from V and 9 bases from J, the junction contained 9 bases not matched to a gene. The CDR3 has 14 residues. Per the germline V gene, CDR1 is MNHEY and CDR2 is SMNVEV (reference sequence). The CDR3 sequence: CASSPKYRGQKLFF. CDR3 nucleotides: TGTGCCAGCAGTCCAAAATACAGGGGTCAAAAACTGTTTTTT.

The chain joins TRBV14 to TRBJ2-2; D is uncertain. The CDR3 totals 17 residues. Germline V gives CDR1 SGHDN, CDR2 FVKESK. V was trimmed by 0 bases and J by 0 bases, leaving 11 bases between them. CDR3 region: CASSQEKLLANTGELFF. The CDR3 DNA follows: TGTGCCAGCAGCCAAGAGAAACTTCTCGCGAACACCGGGGAGCTGTTTTTT.

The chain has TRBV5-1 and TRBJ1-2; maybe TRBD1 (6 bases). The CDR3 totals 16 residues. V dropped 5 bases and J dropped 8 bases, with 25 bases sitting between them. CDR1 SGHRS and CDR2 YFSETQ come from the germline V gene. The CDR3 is CASSNGQSSPADGYTF. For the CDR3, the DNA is TGCGCCAGCAGTAACGGACAGTCTTCCCCGGCTGACGGCTACACCTTC.

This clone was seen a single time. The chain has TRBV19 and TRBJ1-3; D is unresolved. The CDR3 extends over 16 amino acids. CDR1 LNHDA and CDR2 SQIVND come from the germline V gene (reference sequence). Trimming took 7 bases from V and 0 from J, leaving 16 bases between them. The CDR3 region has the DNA TGTGCCAGTAATCCGAGGGCCGCCGGCTCTGGAAACACCATATATTTT. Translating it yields CASNPRAAGSGNTIYF.

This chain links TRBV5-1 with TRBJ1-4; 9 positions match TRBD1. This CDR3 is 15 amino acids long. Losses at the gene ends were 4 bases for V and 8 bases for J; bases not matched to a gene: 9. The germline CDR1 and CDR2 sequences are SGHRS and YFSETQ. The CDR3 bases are TGCGCCAGCAGCCGGGACTGGACAGGGGAGGAAAAACTGTTTTTT. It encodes CASSRDWTGEEKLFF.

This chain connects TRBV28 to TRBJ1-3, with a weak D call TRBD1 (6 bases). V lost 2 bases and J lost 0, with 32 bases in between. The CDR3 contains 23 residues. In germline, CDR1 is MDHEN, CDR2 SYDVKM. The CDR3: CASSLPYTRSGAHPRHSGNTIYF. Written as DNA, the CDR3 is TGTGCCAGCAGTTTACCATATACCCGGTCAGGGGCCCACCCACGCCACTCTGGAAACACCATATATTTT.

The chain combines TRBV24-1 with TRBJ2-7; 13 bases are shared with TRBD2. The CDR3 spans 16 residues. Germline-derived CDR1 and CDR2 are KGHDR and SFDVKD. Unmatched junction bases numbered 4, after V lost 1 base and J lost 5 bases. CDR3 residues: CATSDFGTSGEHEQYF. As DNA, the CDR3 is TGTGCCACCAGTGATTTCGGGACTAGCGGGGAACACGAGCAGTACTTC.

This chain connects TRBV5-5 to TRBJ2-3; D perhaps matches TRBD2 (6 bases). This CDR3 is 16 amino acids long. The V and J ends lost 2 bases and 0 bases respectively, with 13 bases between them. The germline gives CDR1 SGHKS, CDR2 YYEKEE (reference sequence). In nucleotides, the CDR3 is TGTGCCAGCAGCTTAAGCGCGGGGACTAGCACAGATACGCAGTATTTT. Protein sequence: CASSLSAGTSTDTQYF.

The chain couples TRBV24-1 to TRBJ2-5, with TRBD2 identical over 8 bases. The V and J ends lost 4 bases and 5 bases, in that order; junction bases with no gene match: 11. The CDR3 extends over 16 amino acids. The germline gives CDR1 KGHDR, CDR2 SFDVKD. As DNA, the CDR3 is TGTGCCACCAGTGACGGGGGGGCAGGGGAGTGGGAGACCCAGTACTTC. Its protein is CATSDGGAGEWETQYF.

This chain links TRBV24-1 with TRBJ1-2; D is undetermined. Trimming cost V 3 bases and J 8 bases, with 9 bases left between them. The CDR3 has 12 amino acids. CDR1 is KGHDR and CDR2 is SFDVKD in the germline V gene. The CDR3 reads CATSDRGAGYTF. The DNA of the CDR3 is TGTGCCACCAGTGATCGGGGTGCCGGCTACACCTTC.